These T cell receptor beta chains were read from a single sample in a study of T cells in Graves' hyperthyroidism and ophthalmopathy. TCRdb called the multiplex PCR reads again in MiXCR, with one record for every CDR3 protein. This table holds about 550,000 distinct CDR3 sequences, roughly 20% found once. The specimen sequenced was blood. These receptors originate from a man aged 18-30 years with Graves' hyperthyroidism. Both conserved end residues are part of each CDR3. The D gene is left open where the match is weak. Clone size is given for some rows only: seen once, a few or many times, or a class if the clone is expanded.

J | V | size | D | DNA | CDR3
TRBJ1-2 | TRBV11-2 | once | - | TGTGCCAGCAGCCCCCAGGTAGTACAGGCGAACTATGGCTACACCTTC | CASSPQVVQANYGYTF
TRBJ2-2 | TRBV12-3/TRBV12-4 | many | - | TGTGCCAGCAGTTTAGCTAGTGGTGGGGAGCTGTTTTTT | CASSLASGGELFF
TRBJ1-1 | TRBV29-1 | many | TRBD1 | TGCAGCGTTGAATGGGGACAGGTCTCTGAAGCTTTCTTT | CSVEWGQVSEAFF
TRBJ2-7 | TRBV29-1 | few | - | TGCAGCGTTGAAGATTCAAGTACAGTCGAGCAGTACTTC | CSVEDSSTVEQYF
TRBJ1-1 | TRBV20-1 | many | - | TGCAGTGCTAGTCCAGGGATCGCTGAAGCTTTCTTT | CSASPGIAEAFF
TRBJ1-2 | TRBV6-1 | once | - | TGTGCCAGCAGTGACAAGGGGAACTATGGCTACACCTTC | CASSDKGNYGYTF
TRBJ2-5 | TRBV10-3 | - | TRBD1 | TGTGCCATCAGTGTTGACAGGGAAGAGACCCAGTACTTC | CAISVDREETQYF
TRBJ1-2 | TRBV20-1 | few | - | TGCAGTGCTAGAGATCTCGTAGCGGCAACTCCTTATGGCTACACCTTC | CSARDLVAATPYGYTF
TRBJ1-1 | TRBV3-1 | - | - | TGTGCCAGCAGCCGAAAGGTGAACACTGAAGCTTTCTTT | CASSRKVNTEAFF
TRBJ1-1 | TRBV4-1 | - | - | TGCGCCAGCAGCCAAGGACGGATCATGAACACTGAAGCTTTCTTT | CASSQGRIMNTEAFF
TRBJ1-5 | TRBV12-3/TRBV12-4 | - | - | TGTGCTAGCAGTTTTGATGATCAGGGCGATCAGCCCCAGCATTTT | CASSFDDQGDQPQHF
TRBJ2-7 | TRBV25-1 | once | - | TGTGCCAGCAGTGGCGGGGTCACTCCGGGCTACGAGCAGTACTTC | CASSGGVTPGYEQYF
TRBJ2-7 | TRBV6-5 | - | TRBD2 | TGTGCCAGCAGTTGGGCGGGAGGGCCCTACGAGCAGTACTTC | CASSWAGGPYEQYF
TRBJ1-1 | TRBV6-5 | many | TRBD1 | TGTGCCAGCAGTTACAACCCGGGACAGGGGGCAACTGAAGCTTTCTTT | CASSYNPGQGATEAFF
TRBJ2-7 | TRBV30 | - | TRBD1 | TGTGCCTCCACCGAGGGGACAGGGCTTGGCGAGCAGTACTTC | CASTEGTGLGEQYF
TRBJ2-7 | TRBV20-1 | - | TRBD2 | TGCAGTGCAGGGGAGGCTAGCGGGACCTACGAGCAGTACTTC | CSAGEASGTYEQYF
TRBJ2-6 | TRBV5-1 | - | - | TGCGCCAGCAGCATTGGGGTCCCCCCGAGTTTCTCTGGGGCCAACGTCCTGACTTTC | CASSIGVPPSFSGANVLTF
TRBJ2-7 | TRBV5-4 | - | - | TGTGCCAGCAGCTCCGGACTTGAGGAGCAGTACTTC | CASSSGLEEQYF
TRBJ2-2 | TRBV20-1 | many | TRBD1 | TGCAGTGCTAACCGGGACAGGGTAACCGGGGAGCTGTTTTTT | CSANRDRVTGELFF
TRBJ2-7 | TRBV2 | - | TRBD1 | TGTGCCAGCAGTCTTGACAGGGGAAACTACGAGCAGTACTTC | CASSLDRGNYEQYF
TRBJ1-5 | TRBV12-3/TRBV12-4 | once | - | TGTGCCAGCTCTGGTTTCGGTCAGCCCCAGCATTTT | CASSGFGQPQHF
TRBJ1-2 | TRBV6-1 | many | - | TGTGCCAGCAGTGACCTCCCCGGGACGGCCTATGGCTACACCTTC | CASSDLPGTAYGYTF
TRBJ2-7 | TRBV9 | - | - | TGTGCCAGCAGCGTCGGACACGGAACCTACGAGCAGTACTTC | CASSVGHGTYEQYF
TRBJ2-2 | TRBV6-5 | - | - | TGTGCCAGCAGTTACTCGGGTCCGGGCACCGGGGAGCTGTTTTTT | CASSYSGPGTGELFF
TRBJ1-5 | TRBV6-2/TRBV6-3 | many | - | TGTGCCAGCAGTTGGGGGAGCGGTAGCAATCAGCCCCAGCATTTT | CASSWGSGSNQPQHF
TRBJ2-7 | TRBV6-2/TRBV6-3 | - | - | TGTGCCAGCAGTTACTCGTCAGGTCACTACGAGCAGTACTTC | CASSYSSGHYEQYF
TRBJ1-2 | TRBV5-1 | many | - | TGCGCCAGCAGCCCTGGACGGAACTATGGCTACACCTTC | CASSPGRNYGYTF
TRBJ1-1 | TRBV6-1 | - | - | TGTGCCAGCAGTGATTGGGCAAGATCGAACACTGAAGCTTTCTTT | CASSDWARSNTEAFF
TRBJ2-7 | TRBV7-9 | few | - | TGTGCCAGCAGCTTAGCGATAGGGGAGGACGGCGAGCAGTACTTC | CASSLAIGEDGEQYF
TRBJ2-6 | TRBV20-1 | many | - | TGCAGTGGCCGCTCTGGGGCCAACGTCCTGACTTTC | CSGRSGANVLTF
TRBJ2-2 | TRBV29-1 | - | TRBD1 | TGCAGCGGGGACAGGGGTGCCGGGGAGCTGTTTTTT | CSGDRGAGELFF
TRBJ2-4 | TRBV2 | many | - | TGTGCCAGCAGTGCTAGAGGTAACATTCAGTACTTC | CASSARGNIQYF
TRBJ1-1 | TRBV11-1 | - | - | TGTGCCAGCAGTCTCATTCACAGGGAGAGGAACACTGAAGCTTTCTTT | CASSLIHRERNTEAFF
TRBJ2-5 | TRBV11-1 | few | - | TGTGCCAGCAGCTTACGGTTCGAAGAGACCCAGTACTTC | CASSLRFEETQYF
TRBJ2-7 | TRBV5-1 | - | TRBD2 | TGCGCCAGCAGCTTGGTACTAGCGGGGGGGCCCAACGAGCAGTACTTC | CASSLVLAGGPNEQYF
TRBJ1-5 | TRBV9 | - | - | TGTGCCAGCAGCCCACAGGGACTGTGGAATCAGCCCCAGCATTTT | CASSPQGLWNQPQHF
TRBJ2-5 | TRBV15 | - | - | TGTGCCACCAGCAGAGCCAAGGGCCACCAAGAGACCCAGTACTTC | CATSRAKGHQETQYF
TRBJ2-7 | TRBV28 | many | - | TGTGCCAGCAGTTTACGGGTCGGGGGACAAGACATTCACTCCTACGAGCAGTACTTC | CASSLRVGGQDIHSYEQYF
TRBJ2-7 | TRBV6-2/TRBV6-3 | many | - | TGTGCCAGCAGCCAAACCGGGCTGGTCTACGAGCAGTACTTC | CASSQTGLVYEQYF
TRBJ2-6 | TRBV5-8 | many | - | TGTGCCAGCAGCTGGAAGTCGGGCGGGGCCAACGTCCTGACTTTC | CASSWKSGGANVLTF
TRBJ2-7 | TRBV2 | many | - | TGTGCCAGCAGTGACCCCAGGGCAGCCTACGAGCAGTACTTC | CASSDPRAAYEQYF
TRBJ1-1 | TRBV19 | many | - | TGTGCCAGTAGTATCCCCACGGGGGCTGAAGCTTTCTTT | CASSIPTGAEAFF
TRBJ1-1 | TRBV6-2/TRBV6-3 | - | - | TGTGCCAGCAGTTACGACCCCCCCGGGGCGGGGTCGGGGACTGAAGCTTTCTTT | CASSYDPPGAGSGTEAFF
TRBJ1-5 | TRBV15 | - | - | TGTGCCACCAGCAGAGTTCAGAGCAATCAGCCCCAGCATTTT | CATSRVQSNQPQHF